This TCR beta chain was observed in a study of blood T cell repertoires in COVID-19. Per the original data handling: Estimated nucleated cell counts came from reference gene primer amplification. The protocol was immunoSEQ multiplex PCR, while the TCRdb copy is restricted to in-frame clones and leaves out a portion. D and trimming were read from the DNA, whereas the V and J calls and clone size are those reported in that table. The sample lists 200,000 to 250,000 clones, 88% occurring once. The age range of participants was about 18 to 89 years, with residence in fewer than 25 US areas. This CDR3 contains 14 residues. CDR1 is SGHKS and CDR2 is YYEKEE in the germline V gene (reference sequence). V gave up 0 bases and J gave up 0 bases, with 6 bases separating them.

The V gene is TRBV5-5, the J gene TRBJ1-2; D gene uncertain. Sequencing input: PBMCs or T cells enriched from blood (not recorded which). The receptor was derived from a woman aged 30 to 39 who had recovered from COVID-19. Written as DNA, the CDR3 is TGTGCCAGCAGCTTGGCCAGGCCTAACTATGGCTACACCTTC. Protein sequence: CASSLARPNYGYTF.